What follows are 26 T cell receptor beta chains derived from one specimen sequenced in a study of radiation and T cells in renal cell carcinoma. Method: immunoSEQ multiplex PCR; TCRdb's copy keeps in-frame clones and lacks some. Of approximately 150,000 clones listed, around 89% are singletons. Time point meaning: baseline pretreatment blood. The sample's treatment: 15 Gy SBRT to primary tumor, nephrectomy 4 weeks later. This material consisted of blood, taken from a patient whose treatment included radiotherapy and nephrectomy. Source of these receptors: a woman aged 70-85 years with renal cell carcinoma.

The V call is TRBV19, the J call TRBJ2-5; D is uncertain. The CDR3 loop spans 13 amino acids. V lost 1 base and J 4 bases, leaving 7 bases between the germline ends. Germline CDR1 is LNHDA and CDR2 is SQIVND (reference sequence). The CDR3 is CASSIGPLETQYF. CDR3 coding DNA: TGTGCCAGTAGTATAGGACCTCTAGAGACCCAGTACTTC.

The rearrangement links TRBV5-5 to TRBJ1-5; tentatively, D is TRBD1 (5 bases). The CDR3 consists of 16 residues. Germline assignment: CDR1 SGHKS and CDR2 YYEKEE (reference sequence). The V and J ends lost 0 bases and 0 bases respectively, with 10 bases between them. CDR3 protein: CASSLVGGISNQPQHF. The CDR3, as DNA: TGTGCCAGCAGCTTGGTGGGGGGTATTAGCAATCAGCCCCAGCATTTT.

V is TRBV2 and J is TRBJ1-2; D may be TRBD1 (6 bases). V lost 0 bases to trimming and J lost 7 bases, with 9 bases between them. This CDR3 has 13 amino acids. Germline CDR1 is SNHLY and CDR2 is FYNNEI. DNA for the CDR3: TGTGCCAGCAGTGAAGCACAGGGTTTTGGCTACACCTTC. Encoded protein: CASSEAQGFGYTF.

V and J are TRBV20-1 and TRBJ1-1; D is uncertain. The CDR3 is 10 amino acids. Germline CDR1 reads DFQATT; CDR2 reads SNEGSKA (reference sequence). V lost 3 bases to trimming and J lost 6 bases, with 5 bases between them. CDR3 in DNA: TGCAGTGCTAGGAGAGCTGAAGCTTTCTTT. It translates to CSARRAEAFF.

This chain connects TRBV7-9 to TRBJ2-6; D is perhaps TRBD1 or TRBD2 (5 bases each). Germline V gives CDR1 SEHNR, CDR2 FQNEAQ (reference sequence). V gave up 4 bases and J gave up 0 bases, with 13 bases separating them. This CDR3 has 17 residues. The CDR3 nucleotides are TGTGCCAGCAGCTCCGGGACGGCGGACTCTGGGGCCAACGTCCTGACTTTC. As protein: CASSSGTADSGANVLTF.

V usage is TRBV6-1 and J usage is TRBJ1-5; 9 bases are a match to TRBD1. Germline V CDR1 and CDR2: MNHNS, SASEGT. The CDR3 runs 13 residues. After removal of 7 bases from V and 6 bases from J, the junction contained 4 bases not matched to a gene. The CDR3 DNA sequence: TGTGCCAGCACAGGACAGGGGAGTCAGCCCCAGCATTTT. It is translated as CASTGQGSQPQHF.

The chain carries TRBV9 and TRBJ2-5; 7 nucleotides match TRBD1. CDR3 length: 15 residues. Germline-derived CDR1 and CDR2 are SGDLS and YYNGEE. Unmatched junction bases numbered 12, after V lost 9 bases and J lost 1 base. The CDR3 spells CANRPPGQTQETQYF. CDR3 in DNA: TGTGCCAACCGACCTCCGGGACAGACCCAAGAGACCCAGTACTTC.

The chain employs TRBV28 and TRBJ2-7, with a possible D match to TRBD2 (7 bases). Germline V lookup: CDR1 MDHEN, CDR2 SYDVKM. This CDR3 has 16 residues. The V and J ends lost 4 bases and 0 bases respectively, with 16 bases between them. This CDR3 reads CASSSYGGAASYEQYF. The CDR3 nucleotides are TGTGCCAGCAGTTCCTATGGGGGGGCAGCCTCCTACGAGCAGTACTTC.

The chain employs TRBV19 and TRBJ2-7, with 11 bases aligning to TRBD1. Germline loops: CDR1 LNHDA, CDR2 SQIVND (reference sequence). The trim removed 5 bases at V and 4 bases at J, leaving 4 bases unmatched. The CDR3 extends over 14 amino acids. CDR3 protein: CASSQGTGGYEQYF. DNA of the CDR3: TGTGCCAGTAGTCAGGGGACAGGGGGATACGAGCAGTACTTC.

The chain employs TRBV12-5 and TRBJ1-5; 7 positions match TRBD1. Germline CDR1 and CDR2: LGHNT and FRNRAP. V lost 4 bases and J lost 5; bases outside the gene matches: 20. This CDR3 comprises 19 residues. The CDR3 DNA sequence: TGTGCTAGTGGTTGGAGGACAGGCCCTTTTCCCCGGATCGATCAGCCCCAGCATTTT. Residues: CASGWRTGPFPRIDQPQHF.

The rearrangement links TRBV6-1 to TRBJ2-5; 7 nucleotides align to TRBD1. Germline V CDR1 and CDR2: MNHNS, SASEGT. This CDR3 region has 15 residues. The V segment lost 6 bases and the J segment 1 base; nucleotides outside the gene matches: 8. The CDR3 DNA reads TGTGCCAGCAGAATTAACAGGGGCTTCCAAGAGACCCAGTACTTC. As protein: CASRINRGFQETQYF.

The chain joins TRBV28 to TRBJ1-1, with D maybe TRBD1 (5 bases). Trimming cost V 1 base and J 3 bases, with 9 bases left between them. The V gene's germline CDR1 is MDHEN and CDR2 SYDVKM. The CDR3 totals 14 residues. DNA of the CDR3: TGTGCCAGCAGTTTATTGACAGCCGACACTGAAGCTTTCTTT. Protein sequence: CASSLLTADTEAFF.

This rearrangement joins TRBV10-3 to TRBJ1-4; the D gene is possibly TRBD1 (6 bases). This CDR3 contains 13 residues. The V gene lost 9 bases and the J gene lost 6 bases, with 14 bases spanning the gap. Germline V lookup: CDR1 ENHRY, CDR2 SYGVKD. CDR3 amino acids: CAIRGGQDEKLFF. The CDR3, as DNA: TGTGCCATTAGGGGGGGGCAGGATGAAAAACTGTTTTTT.

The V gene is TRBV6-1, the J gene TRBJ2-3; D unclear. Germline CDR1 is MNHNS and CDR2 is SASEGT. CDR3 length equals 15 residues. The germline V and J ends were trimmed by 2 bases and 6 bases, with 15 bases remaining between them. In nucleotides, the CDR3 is TGTGCCAGCAGTGAATTTTTCACGGCGGAGGATACGCAGTATTTT. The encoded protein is CASSEFFTAEDTQYF.

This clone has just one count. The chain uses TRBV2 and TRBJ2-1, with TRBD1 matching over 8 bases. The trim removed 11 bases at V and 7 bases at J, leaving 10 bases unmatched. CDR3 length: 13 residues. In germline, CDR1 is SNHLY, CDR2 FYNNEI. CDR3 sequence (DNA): TGTGCCGGGTCGAGGACAGGGCGGAATGAGCAGTTCTTC. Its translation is CAGSRTGRNEQFF.

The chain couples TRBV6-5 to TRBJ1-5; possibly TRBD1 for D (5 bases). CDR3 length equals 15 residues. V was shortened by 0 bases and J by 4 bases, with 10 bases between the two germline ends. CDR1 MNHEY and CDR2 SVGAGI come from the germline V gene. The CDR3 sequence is CASSYSWQGNQPQHF. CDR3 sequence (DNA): TGTGCCAGCAGTTACTCGTGGCAGGGTAATCAGCCCCAGCATTTT.

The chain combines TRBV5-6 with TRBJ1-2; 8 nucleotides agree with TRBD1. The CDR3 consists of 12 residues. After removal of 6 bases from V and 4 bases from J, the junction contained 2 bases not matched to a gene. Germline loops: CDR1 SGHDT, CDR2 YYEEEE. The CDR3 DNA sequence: TGTGCCAGCACCCAGGGGGCCTATGGCTACACCTTC. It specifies CASTQGAYGYTF.

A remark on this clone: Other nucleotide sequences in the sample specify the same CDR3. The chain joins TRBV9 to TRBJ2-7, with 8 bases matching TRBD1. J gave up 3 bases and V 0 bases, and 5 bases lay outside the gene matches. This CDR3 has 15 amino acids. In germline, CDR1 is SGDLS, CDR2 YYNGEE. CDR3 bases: TGTGCCAGCAGCGTAGCTGGGACAGGCGACTACGAGCAGTACTTC. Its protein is CASSVAGTGDYEQYF. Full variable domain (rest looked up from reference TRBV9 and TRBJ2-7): DSGVTQTPKHLITATGQRVTLRCSPRSGDLSVYWYQQSLDQGLQFLIQYYNGEERAKGNILERFSAQQFPDLHSELNLSSLELGDSALYFCASSVAGTGDYEQYFGPGTRLTVT.

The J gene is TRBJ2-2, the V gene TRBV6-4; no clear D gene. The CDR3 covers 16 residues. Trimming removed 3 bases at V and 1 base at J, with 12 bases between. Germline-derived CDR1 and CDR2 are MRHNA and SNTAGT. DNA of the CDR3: TGTGCCAGCAGTGAGGCTCCGGCTAGGAACACCGGGGAGCTGTTTTTT. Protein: CASSEAPARNTGELFF.

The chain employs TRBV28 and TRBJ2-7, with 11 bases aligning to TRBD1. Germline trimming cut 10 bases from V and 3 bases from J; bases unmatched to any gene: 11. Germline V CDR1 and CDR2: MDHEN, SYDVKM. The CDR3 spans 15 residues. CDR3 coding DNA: TGTGCCACCAGGACAGGGGGCACCTTCATCTACGAGCAGTACTTC. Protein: CATRTGGTFIYEQYF.

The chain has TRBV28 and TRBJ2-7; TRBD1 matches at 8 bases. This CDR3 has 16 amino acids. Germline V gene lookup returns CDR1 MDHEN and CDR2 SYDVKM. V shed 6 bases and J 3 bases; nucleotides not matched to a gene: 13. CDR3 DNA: TGTGCCAGCAGACCCTCCTGGACAGGGTTTATCTACGAGCAGTACTTC. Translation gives CASRPSWTGFIYEQYF.

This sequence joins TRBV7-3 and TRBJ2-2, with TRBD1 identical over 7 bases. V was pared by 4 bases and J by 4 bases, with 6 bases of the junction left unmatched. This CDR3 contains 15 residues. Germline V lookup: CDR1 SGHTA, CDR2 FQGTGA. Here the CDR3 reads CASSSQGMVTGELFF. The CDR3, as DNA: TGTGCCAGCAGCTCACAGGGGATGGTCACCGGGGAGCTGTTTTTT.

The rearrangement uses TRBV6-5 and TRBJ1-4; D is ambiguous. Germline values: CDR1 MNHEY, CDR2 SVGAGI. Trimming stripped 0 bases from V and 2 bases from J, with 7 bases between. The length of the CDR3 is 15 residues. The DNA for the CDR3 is TGTGCCAGCAGTTACTCGGGCCAGACTAATGAAAAACTGTTTTTT. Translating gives CASSYSGQTNEKLFF.

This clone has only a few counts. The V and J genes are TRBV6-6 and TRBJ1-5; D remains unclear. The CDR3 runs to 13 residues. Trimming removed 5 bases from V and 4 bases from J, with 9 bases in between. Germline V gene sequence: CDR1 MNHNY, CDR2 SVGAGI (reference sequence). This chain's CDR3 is CASSLALNQPQHF. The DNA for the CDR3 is TGTGCCAGCAGTCTTGCCCTTAATCAGCCCCAGCATTTT.

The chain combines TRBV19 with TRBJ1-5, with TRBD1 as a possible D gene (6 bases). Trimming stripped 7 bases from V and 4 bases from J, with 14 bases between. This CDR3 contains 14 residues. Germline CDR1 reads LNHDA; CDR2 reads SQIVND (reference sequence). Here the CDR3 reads CASNGGGANQPQHF. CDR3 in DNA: TGTGCCAGTAACGGGGGCGGAGCAAATCAGCCCCAGCATTTT.

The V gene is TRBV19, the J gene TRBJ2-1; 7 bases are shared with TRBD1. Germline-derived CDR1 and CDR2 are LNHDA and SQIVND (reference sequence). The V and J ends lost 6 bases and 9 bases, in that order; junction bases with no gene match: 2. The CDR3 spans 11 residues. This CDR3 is CASRQGSEQFF. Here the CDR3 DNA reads TGTGCCAGTAGACAGGGGAGTGAGCAGTTCTTC.